A selection of T cell receptor beta chains follows, all from one sample in a study of blood T cell repertoires in COVID-19. Here immunoSEQ multiplex PCR was the method, and the copy in TCRdb shows in-frame clones only, minus some. The sample contains more than 250,000 clones, about 83% of which appear only once. The source material was peripheral blood. These receptors came from a woman between 50 and 59 years old with acute or convalescent COVID-19. CDR3s include the opening cysteine and the closing phenylalanine or tryptophan. Rows may omit the clone size; those that give it use once, few, many or a size class.

j_gene: TRBJ1-6; v_gene: TRBV3-1/TRBV3-2; abundance: few; CDR3aa: CASREAGDSPLHF
j_gene: TRBJ2-1; v_gene: TRBV24-1; abundance: .; CDR3aa: CATSVIGVGSSYNEQFF
j_gene: TRBJ2-7; v_gene: TRBV9; abundance: .; CDR3aa: CASSVGGGDYEQYF
j_gene: TRBJ2-2; v_gene: TRBV7-2; abundance: .; CDR3aa: CASSKGLAGAGELFF
j_gene: TRBJ1-5; v_gene: TRBV5-8; abundance: .; CDR3aa: CASSQGRIVNQPQHF
j_gene: TRBJ2-2; v_gene: TRBV2; abundance: .; CDR3aa: CARRDSNTGELFF
j_gene: TRBJ1-4; v_gene: TRBV9; abundance: few; CDR3aa: CASSVVGRRATNEKLFF
j_gene: TRBJ2-7; v_gene: TRBV11-2; abundance: .; CDR3aa: CASSLDRVSYEQYF
j_gene: TRBJ1-3; v_gene: TRBV18; abundance: .; CDR3aa: CASSPLLGQGISGNTIYF
j_gene: TRBJ1-5; v_gene: TRBV6-2/TRBV6-3; abundance: .; CDR3aa: CASSYLSVARPQHF
j_gene: TRBJ1-1; v_gene: TRBV5-1; abundance: .; CDR3aa: CASSLWGDTEAFF
j_gene: TRBJ2-7; v_gene: TRBV5-1; abundance: .; CDR3aa: CASSLGSGKGEQYF
j_gene: TRBJ1-1; v_gene: TRBV29-1; abundance: few; CDR3aa: CSVETTGAEAFF
j_gene: TRBJ2-2; v_gene: TRBV5-8; abundance: .; CDR3aa: CASSLAWGWEVNTGELFF
j_gene: TRBJ2-6; v_gene: TRBV6-5; abundance: .; CDR3aa: CASRYDRAEVNVLTF
j_gene: TRBJ1-3; v_gene: TRBV7-2; abundance: .; CDR3aa: CASSLVVGVPGNTIYF
j_gene: TRBJ2-1; v_gene: TRBV6-5; abundance: .; CDR3aa: CASWTGGGGEQFF
j_gene: TRBJ1-5; v_gene: TRBV13; abundance: once; CDR3aa: CASSLQGANQPQHF
j_gene: TRBJ2-5; v_gene: TRBV5-1; abundance: few; CDR3aa: CASSGGTGEETQYF
j_gene: TRBJ1-1; v_gene: TRBV11-2; abundance: .; CDR3aa: CASSRRRGLDTEAFF
j_gene: TRBJ1-3; v_gene: TRBV5-6; abundance: .; CDR3aa: CASSLLRQGMRGNTIYF
j_gene: TRBJ2-7; v_gene: TRBV27; abundance: .; CDR3aa: CASSSPTGGWSGSLYF
j_gene: TRBJ2-5; v_gene: TRBV2; abundance: many; CDR3aa: CASSEGAGGGQETQYF
j_gene: TRBJ1-1; v_gene: TRBV19; abundance: once; CDR3aa: CASSITATGSNTEAFF
j_gene: TRBJ2-7; v_gene: TRBV6-5; abundance: .; CDR3aa: CATTSAPGTGYEQYF
j_gene: TRBJ2-7; v_gene: TRBV27; abundance: .; CDR3aa: CASSLRTGSYEQYF
j_gene: TRBJ2-2; v_gene: TRBV7-2; abundance: .; CDR3aa: CASTGGAAGRNTGELFF
j_gene: TRBJ2-1; v_gene: TRBV7-2; abundance: .; CDR3aa: CASSSPPTGGRFYNEQFF
j_gene: TRBJ2-1; v_gene: TRBV7-3; abundance: .; CDR3aa: CASSYPGLAEEQFF
j_gene: TRBJ1-5; v_gene: TRBV7-2; abundance: .; CDR3aa: CASSLETGWKHF
j_gene: TRBJ1-1; v_gene: TRBV5-1; abundance: .; CDR3aa: CASSLGFRGQNTEAFF
j_gene: TRBJ2-1; v_gene: TRBV4-2; abundance: .; CDR3aa: CASSQAAGLVNEQFF
j_gene: TRBJ1-1; v_gene: TRBV3-1/TRBV3-2; abundance: once; CDR3aa: CASSQDQPVRGEAFF
j_gene: TRBJ1-1; v_gene: TRBV18; abundance: .; CDR3aa: CASSPRSGLNTEAFF
j_gene: TRBJ1-5; v_gene: TRBV28; abundance: .; CDR3aa: CASAPGLNPNQPQHF
j_gene: TRBJ1-5; v_gene: TRBV7-8; abundance: .; CDR3aa: CASSLESRGPQHF
j_gene: TRBJ2-5; v_gene: TRBV5-1; abundance: .; CDR3aa: CASSLGQGRETQYF
j_gene: TRBJ1-6; v_gene: TRBV27; abundance: once; CDR3aa: CATKESYRSPLHF
j_gene: TRBJ2-7; v_gene: TRBV5-4; abundance: once; CDR3aa: CASSLWTSGLYEQYF
j_gene: TRBJ1-2; v_gene: TRBV7-9; abundance: once; CDR3aa: CASSFGQGGYGYTF
j_gene: TRBJ1-1; v_gene: TRBV5-1; abundance: .; CDR3aa: CASGSTGSNTEAFF
j_gene: TRBJ1-4; v_gene: TRBV4-2; abundance: .; CDR3aa: CASSQGQPGRKTNEKLFF
j_gene: TRBJ2-7; v_gene: TRBV5-1; abundance: .; CDR3aa: CASSLRSTGSQALTYEQYF
j_gene: TRBJ1-5; v_gene: TRBV7-9; abundance: .; CDR3aa: CASSRWTGVDQPQHF
j_gene: TRBJ2-3; v_gene: TRBV14; abundance: .; CDR3aa: CASSQLGTSSTDTQYF
j_gene: TRBJ2-1; v_gene: TRBV9; abundance: .; CDR3aa: CASSVSGRAKNEQFF
j_gene: TRBJ2-1; v_gene: TRBV4-3; abundance: .; CDR3aa: CASSQLGLAGGNEQFF
j_gene: TRBJ2-2; v_gene: TRBV10-3; abundance: .; CDR3aa: CAIFFLLAGGILRTGELFF
j_gene: TRBJ2-1; v_gene: TRBV18; abundance: .; CDR3aa: CASSPSQGYNEQFF
j_gene: TRBJ1-1; v_gene: TRBV7-8; abundance: .; CDR3aa: CASSPQGGEAFF
j_gene: TRBJ1-4; v_gene: TRBV9; abundance: .; CDR3aa: CASSGTGTNEKLFF
j_gene: TRBJ1-3; v_gene: TRBV9; abundance: .; CDR3aa: CASSVQASGNTIYF